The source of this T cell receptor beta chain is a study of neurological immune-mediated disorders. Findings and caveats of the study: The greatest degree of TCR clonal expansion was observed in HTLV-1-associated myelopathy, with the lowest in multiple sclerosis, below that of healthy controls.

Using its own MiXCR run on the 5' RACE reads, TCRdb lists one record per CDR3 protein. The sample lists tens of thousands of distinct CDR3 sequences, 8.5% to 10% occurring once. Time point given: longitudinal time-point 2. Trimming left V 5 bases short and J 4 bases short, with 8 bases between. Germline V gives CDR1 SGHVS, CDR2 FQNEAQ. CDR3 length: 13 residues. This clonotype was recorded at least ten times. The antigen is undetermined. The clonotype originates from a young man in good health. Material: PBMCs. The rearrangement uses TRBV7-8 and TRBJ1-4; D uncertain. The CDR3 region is CASSGPGNEKLFF. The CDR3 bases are TGTGCCAGCAGCGGACCCGGTAATGAAAAACTGTTTTTT.